Presented here are 3 T cell receptor beta chains from one specimen sequenced in a study of control samples from healthy donors and cancer patients. Repertoires were generated with immunoSEQ multiplex PCR, while TCRdb's copy carries only in-frame clones and drops some. The sample holds about 97,000 clones, roughly 94% seen once. The sample was blood. The origin of the receptors is a woman between 18 and 29 years old in good health.

This clone has just one count. V and J are TRBV10-2 and TRBJ1-6; possibly TRBD1 for D (5 bases). Germline CDR1 and CDR2: WSHSY and SAAADI. The CDR3 is made up of 13 amino acids. Between the trimmed V and J ends, which lost 7 bases and 9 bases, there was a span of 13 bases. DNA of the CDR3: TGCGCCAGCACCCCGGGACTAGGTTCACCCCTCCACTTT. This encodes CASTPGLGSPLHF.

The V gene is TRBV24-1, the J gene TRBJ2-1; TRBD2 matches at 7 bases. Looked up from germline, CDR1 is KGHDR and CDR2 is SFDVKD. V lost 0 bases, J lost 7 bases, and 5 bases stayed unmatched. This CDR3 region has 15 residues. The CDR3 DNA sequence: TGTGCCACCAGTGATTTGACCGGGCGGGGGAATGAGCAGTTCTTC. Its translation is CATSDLTGRGNEQFF.

The count of this clone is one. The rearrangement uses TRBV7-3 and TRBJ2-2, with D perhaps matching TRBD1 or TRBD2 (5 bases each). Trimming shortened V by 3 bases and J by 8 bases, and 7 bases separated the two germline ends. The CDR3 length is 12 residues. From germline, CDR1 is SGHTA and CDR2 FQGTGA. CDR3 in DNA: TGTGCCAGCAGCTTGGGGGTTGGGGAGCTGTTTTTT. This sequence encodes CASSLGVGELFF.